These T cell receptor beta chains were read from a single sample in a study of T cells after yellow fever vaccination. TCRdb redid the calling of the 5' RACE reads with MiXCR, one entry per CDR3 protein. The repertoire holds more than 250,000 distinct CDR3 sequences, about 6.9% seen once, with over 15% in the top ten. Here the sequenced sample was PBMCs, taken around 45 days after the first yellow fever vaccination. These receptors were obtained from a man between 18 and 35 years old who received the YFV17D yellow fever vaccine. Each CDR3 is given with its conserved first and last residue.

j_gene: TRBJ2-1; v_gene: TRBV7-3; CDR3aa: CASSSRGGYNEQFF
j_gene: TRBJ2-5; v_gene: TRBV5-4; CDR3aa: CASLGTGGADETQYF
j_gene: TRBJ1-2; v_gene: TRBV7-2; CDR3aa: CASEGTFYGYTF
j_gene: TRBJ2-1; v_gene: TRBV20-1; CDR3aa: CGGEYNEQFF
j_gene: TRBJ1-6; v_gene: TRBV6-5; CDR3aa: CASSYASGSPLHF
j_gene: TRBJ2-1; v_gene: TRBV27; CDR3aa: CASSWTLSSYNEQFF
j_gene: TRBJ2-1; v_gene: TRBV12-3/TRBV12-4; CDR3aa: CASSPLDTGPAGFF
j_gene: TRBJ1-5; v_gene: TRBV20-1; CDR3aa: CSAVPRQGNQPQHF
j_gene: TRBJ2-3; v_gene: TRBV9; CDR3aa: CASSVEGSTDTQYF
j_gene: TRBJ1-4; v_gene: TRBV5-1; CDR3aa: CASSRGIGDPATNEKLFF
j_gene: TRBJ1-5; v_gene: TRBV3-1; CDR3aa: CASSQVEAQPQHF
j_gene: TRBJ1-2; v_gene: TRBV6-1; CDR3aa: CASRGTSRGGYTF
j_gene: TRBJ1-5; v_gene: TRBV19; CDR3aa: CASSIDLRLPQHF
j_gene: TRBJ1-3; v_gene: TRBV3-1; CDR3aa: CASSQEFWSSGNTIYF
j_gene: TRBJ1-6; v_gene: TRBV4-3; CDR3aa: CASSQVAGVGSPLHF
j_gene: TRBJ2-3; v_gene: TRBV20-1; CDR3aa: CSAITSSTDTQYF
j_gene: TRBJ2-5; v_gene: TRBV5-6; CDR3aa: CASSLEVGGGETQYF
j_gene: TRBJ1-2; v_gene: TRBV7-9; CDR3aa: CASSLSTPNYGYTF
j_gene: TRBJ1-6; v_gene: TRBV30; CDR3aa: CARTEKYNSPLHF
j_gene: TRBJ2-1; v_gene: TRBV7-2; CDR3aa: CASSLRGVTSYNEQFF
j_gene: TRBJ2-3; v_gene: TRBV20-1; CDR3aa: CSAPRPGEDTQYF
j_gene: TRBJ2-5; v_gene: TRBV27; CDR3aa: CASSFSRLLKETQYF
j_gene: TRBJ2-1; v_gene: TRBV7-6; CDR3aa: CASSPGYLPLYNEQFF
j_gene: TRBJ2-3; v_gene: TRBV30; CDR3aa: CAWSLGLAGGLDTQYF
j_gene: TRBJ1-6; v_gene: TRBV12-3/TRBV12-4; CDR3aa: CASSQIQGALSPLHF
j_gene: TRBJ1-1; v_gene: TRBV20-1; CDR3aa: CSASQGSATEAFF
j_gene: TRBJ1-5; v_gene: TRBV28; CDR3aa: CASSLYKQPQHF
j_gene: TRBJ2-3; v_gene: TRBV30; CDR3aa: CAWTATDTQYF
j_gene: TRBJ1-2; v_gene: TRBV6-1; CDR3aa: CATHSTIGNYGYTF
j_gene: TRBJ1-5; v_gene: TRBV6-1; CDR3aa: CASISGQEGNQPQHF